Listed below are T cell receptor beta chains from one sample, sequenced in a study of cytotoxic CD8 clonotypes in ibrutinib-treated CLL. Clones were sequenced by immunoSEQ multiplex PCR, and TCRdb holds only the in-frame ones, with some missing. Of some 200,000 clones listed, 65% to 80% are singletons. Specimen: PBMCs, collected after 12 months of ibrutinib treatment. These receptors were obtained from a human donor with chronic lymphocytic leukemia. Both conserved end residues are part of each CDR3. The order of the fields is V gene, J gene, CDR3 protein.

v_call: TRBV2; j_call: TRBJ2-7; cdr3_aa: CASSGQGHTYEQYF
v_call: TRBV6-1; j_call: TRBJ2-3; cdr3_aa: CASSASGTDTQYF
v_call: TRBV19; j_call: TRBJ2-6; cdr3_aa: CASRNGARTNSGANVLTF
v_call: TRBV2; j_call: TRBJ1-5; cdr3_aa: CASSELSGYGNQPQHF
v_call: TRBV9; j_call: TRBJ1-3; cdr3_aa: CASTTEYSGNTIYF
v_call: TRBV6-5; j_call: TRBJ1-1; cdr3_aa: CASRRGGVDTEAFF
v_call: TRBV27; j_call: TRBJ1-4; cdr3_aa: CASSVQTEGATNEKLFF
v_call: TRBV18; j_call: TRBJ1-3; cdr3_aa: CASSQGTGNTIYF
v_call: TRBV29-1; j_call: TRBJ2-5; cdr3_aa: CSVEEVGTKPISYF
v_call: TRBV11-3; j_call: TRBJ2-6; cdr3_aa: CASSLDRGRSSGANVLTF
v_call: TRBV11-2; j_call: TRBJ1-2; cdr3_aa: CASSLAGLGNYGYTF
v_call: TRBV5-1; j_call: TRBJ2-1; cdr3_aa: CASSPSSSYNEQFF
v_call: TRBV29-1; j_call: TRBJ1-1; cdr3_aa: CSVETGVPFF
v_call: TRBV28; j_call: TRBJ2-3; cdr3_aa: CARHLDTQYF
v_call: TRBV7-2; j_call: TRBJ2-7; cdr3_aa: CASSLTGAYEQYF
v_call: TRBV9; j_call: TRBJ2-3; cdr3_aa: CASSTGTYTDTQYF
v_call: TRBV7-2; j_call: TRBJ2-7; cdr3_aa: CASSAGTGEYF
v_call: TRBV19; j_call: TRBJ1-2; cdr3_aa: CASRSETYGYTF
v_call: TRBV19; j_call: TRBJ1-5; cdr3_aa: CASSGRQGGQPQHF
v_call: TRBV5-1; j_call: TRBJ1-6; cdr3_aa: CASSLGQSYNSPLHF
v_call: TRBV6-1; j_call: TRBJ1-4; cdr3_aa: CAITTGGAGEKLFF
v_call: TRBV6-4; j_call: TRBJ1-5; cdr3_aa: CASSPDGGRGQPQHF
v_call: TRBV19; j_call: TRBJ2-7; cdr3_aa: CASSPGTGLTLYYEQYF
v_call: TRBV11-1; j_call: TRBJ2-3; cdr3_aa: CASSCEGLAGGADTQYF
v_call: TRBV20-1; j_call: TRBJ1-1; cdr3_aa: CSARTEAFF
v_call: TRBV28; j_call: TRBJ2-7; cdr3_aa: CASSGQTSSYEQYF
v_call: TRBV15; j_call: TRBJ2-7; cdr3_aa: CATSRGATYEQYF
v_call: TRBV19; j_call: TRBJ2-3; cdr3_aa: CASSIDRGADTQYF
v_call: TRBV10-2; j_call: TRBJ1-2; cdr3_aa: CASRERGRAGYTF
v_call: TRBV14; j_call: TRBJ1-2; cdr3_aa: CASSQNRVGYGYTF
v_call: TRBV28; j_call: TRBJ1-5; cdr3_aa: CASTRTGLVNQPQHF
v_call: TRBV2; j_call: TRBJ1-2; cdr3_aa: CASTEAWTHLGGYTF
v_call: TRBV2; j_call: TRBJ2-1; cdr3_aa: CASSGVGDLDNEQFF
v_call: TRBV2; j_call: TRBJ2-7; cdr3_aa: CASSEQVTYEQYF
v_call: TRBV10-2; j_call: TRBJ2-1; cdr3_aa: CASSEPAPWTYNEQFF
v_call: TRBV4-1; j_call: TRBJ2-7; cdr3_aa: CASRDQVEGPHEQYF
v_call: TRBV11-2; j_call: TRBJ1-1; cdr3_aa: CASSLVAGAVNTEAFF
v_call: TRBV10-3; j_call: TRBJ1-5; cdr3_aa: CAISEGTGTRYQPQHF
v_call: TRBV21-1; j_call: TRBJ2-7; cdr3_aa: CANVAGGGPHEQYF